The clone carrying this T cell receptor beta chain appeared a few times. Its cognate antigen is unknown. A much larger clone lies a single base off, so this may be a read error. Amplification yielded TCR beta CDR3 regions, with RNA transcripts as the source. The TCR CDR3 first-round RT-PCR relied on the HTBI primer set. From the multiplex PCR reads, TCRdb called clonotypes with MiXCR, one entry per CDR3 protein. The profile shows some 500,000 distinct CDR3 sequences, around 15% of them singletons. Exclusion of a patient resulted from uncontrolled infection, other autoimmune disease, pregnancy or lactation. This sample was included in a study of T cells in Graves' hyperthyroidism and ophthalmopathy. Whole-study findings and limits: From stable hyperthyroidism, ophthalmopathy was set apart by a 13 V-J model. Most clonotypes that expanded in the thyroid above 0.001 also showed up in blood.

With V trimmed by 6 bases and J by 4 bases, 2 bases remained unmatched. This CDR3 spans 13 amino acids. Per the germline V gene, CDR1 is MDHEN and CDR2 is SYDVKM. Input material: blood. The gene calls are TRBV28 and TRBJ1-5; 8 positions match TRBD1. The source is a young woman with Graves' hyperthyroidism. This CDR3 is CASRWTGNQPQHF. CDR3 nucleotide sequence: TGTGCCAGCAGATGGACAGGGAATCAGCCCCAGCATTTT. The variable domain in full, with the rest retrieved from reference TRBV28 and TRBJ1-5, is DVKVTQSSRYLVKRTGEKVFLECVQDMDHENMFWYRQDPGLGLRLIYFSYDVKMKEKGDIPEGYSVSREKKERFSLILESASTNQTSMYLCASRWTGNQPQHFGDGTRLSIL.